The 32 T cell receptor beta chains below come from one sample, sequenced in a study of Tregs in tolerant kidney transplant recipients (dated by TCRdb to about 2019). The library was built by means of the immunoSEQ multiplex PCR assay. Sourced from immuneACCESS, this table was stored by TCRdb with only in-frame sequences that have V and J called. A share of the clones is absent; for the studies checked, an unresolved V gene accounts for under half, and the remainder has no known explanation. The sample records tens of thousands of clones, 90% to 95% of which are singletons. 4.7% of the sample is taken by the ten largest. The sequenced material came from CD8+ T cells from blood. Receptors were obtained from a human donor in good health.

This clone has a single count. The chain is built from TRBV2 and TRBJ2-5; possible D gene TRBD1, 6 bases. V lost 4 bases and J lost 5, with 20 bases in between. Germline V lookup: CDR1 SNHLY, CDR2 FYNNEI. The CDR3 sequence is 16 residues long. The CDR3 sequence: CASSGGLEVGWETQYF. CDR3 in DNA: TGTGCCAGCAGTGGGGGGCTGGAGGTCGGTTGGGAGACCCAGTACTTC.

This chain connects TRBV5-6 to TRBJ1-1, with 9 bases fitting TRBD1. The CDR3 loop spans 14 amino acids. The germline CDR1 and CDR2 sequences are SGHDT and YYEEEE. V shed 3 bases, J shed 12 bases, and the junction held 12 bases outside the gene matches. The CDR3 loop is CASSYFTGGFETFF. CDR3 DNA sequence: TGTGCCAGCAGCTATTTCACAGGGGGCTTCGAGACTTTCTTT.

The V and J genes are TRBV4-1 and TRBJ2-7; TRBD1 is a possible D gene (6 bases). Germline CDR1 and CDR2: MGHRA and YSYEKL. The CDR3 totals 16 residues. V gave up 3 bases and J gave up 1 base, with 16 bases separating them. The CDR3 bases are TGCGCCAGCAGCCAGAGGGACACTACCGATTCCTACGAGCAGTACTTC. Translating it yields CASSQRDTTDSYEQYF.

The V call is TRBV27, the J call TRBJ1-1; 9 nucleotides agree with TRBD1. The CDR3 sequence is 12 residues long. V lost 8 bases, J lost 5 bases, and 3 bases stayed unmatched. The germline V gene has CDR1 MNHEY and CDR2 SMNVEV (reference sequence). The CDR3 DNA sequence: TGTGCCAGCTCGACAGGGGGAACTGAAGCTTTCTTT. Encoded protein: CASSTGGTEAFF.

V and J are TRBV6-5 and TRBJ2-1, with D unresolved. The ends were cut back, 2 bases at V and 10 bases at J, with 6 bases in the middle. The CDR3 contains 11 residues. Germline CDR1 MNHEY, CDR2 SVGAGI. CDR3 protein: CASSYGTEQFF. The CDR3 nucleotides read TGTGCCAGCAGTTACGGAACAGAGCAGTTCTTC.

This chain links TRBV2 with TRBJ2-1; TRBD2 aligns across 9 bases. Germline V lookup: CDR1 SNHLY, CDR2 FYNNEI. This CDR3 is 14 amino acids long. V shed 4 bases, J shed 6 bases, and the junction held 4 bases outside the gene matches. CDR3 region: CASSGREGGNEQFF. The CDR3 DNA follows: TGTGCCAGCAGTGGGCGGGAGGGGGGCAATGAGCAGTTCTTC.

This chain connects TRBV6-6 to TRBJ1-5, with D possibly matching TRBD1 (5 bases). Germline V gives CDR1 MNHNY, CDR2 SVGAGI (reference sequence). This CDR3 comprises 16 residues. Trimming shortened V by 0 bases and J by 6 bases, and 15 bases separated the two germline ends. CDR3 in DNA: TGTGCCAGCAGTTACTCGACTAGGGACGCGAGTCAGCCCCAGCATTTT. The encoded protein is CASSYSTRDASQPQHF.

The genes are TRBV9 and TRBJ2-1; no reliable D call. The germline V gene encodes CDR1 SGDLS and CDR2 YYNGEE. V shed 7 bases and J shed 10 bases, with 12 bases lying between them. This CDR3 contains 11 residues. The CDR3 DNA follows: TGTGCCAGCGGCCCCCTGGGGGAGCAGTTCTTC. Translated, it gives CASGPLGEQFF. The full variable domain, in which reference TRBV9 and TRBJ2-1 provide the parts outside the CDR3, is DSGVTQTPKHLITATGQRVTLRCSPRSGDLSVYWYQQSLDQGLQFLIQYYNGEERAKGNILERFSAQQFPDLHSELNLSSLELGDSALYFCASGPLGEQFFGPGTRLTVL.

The rearrangement joins TRBV29-1 to TRBJ2-1; 8 nucleotides match TRBD1. CDR3 length: 12 amino acids. Germline V gives CDR1 SQVTM, CDR2 ANQGSEA. Trimming cost V 6 bases and J 14 bases; bases outside gene matches: 12. In DNA, the CDR3 is TGCAGCGTCCCCGGACAGGGAATCGGCGAGTTCTTC. Translating it yields CSVPGQGIGEFF.

The V and J genes are TRBV10-2 and TRBJ2-7; 9 bases are a match to TRBD2. This CDR3 region has 14 residues. V gave up 6 bases and J gave up 2 bases; unmatched junction bases: 5. Germline CDR1 WSHSY, CDR2 SAAADI. Here the CDR3 DNA reads TGCGCCAGCAGCCTAAGCGGGAGGACCTACGAGCAGTACTTC. Protein: CASSLSGRTYEQYF.

This chain uses TRBV30 with TRBJ2-3; 8 bases are shared with TRBD2. This CDR3 is built from 13 residues. V trimming: 6 bases; J trimming: 0 bases; junction bases outside the gene matches: 2. Germline CDR1 GTSNPN, CDR2 SVGIG (reference sequence). CDR3 sequence: CACGGASTDTQYF. The CDR3 nucleotides read TGTGCCTGCGGGGGGGCTAGCACAGATACGCAGTATTTT. Filled out from reference TRBV30 and TRBJ2-3, the complete variable domain reads SQTIHQWPATLVQPVGSPLSLECTVEGTSNPNLYWYRQAAGRGLQLLFYSVGIGQISSEVPQNLSASRPQDRQFILSSKKLLLSDSGFYLCACGGASTDTQYFGPGTRLTVL.

The chain couples TRBV2 to TRBJ2-5; D remains ambiguous. The length of the CDR3 is 12 residues. The ends were cut back, 8 bases at V and 7 bases at J, with 14 bases in the middle. Germline V gene data show CDR1 as SNHLY and CDR2 as FYNNEI. The CDR3 coding sequence is TGTGCCAGCCTATCGGGCCCGGGGACCCAGTACTTC. It is translated as CASLSGPGTQYF.

This chain links TRBV15 with TRBJ2-7; TRBD2 is a possible D gene (5 bases). Germline V lookup: CDR1 LNHNV, CDR2 YYDKDF (reference sequence). This CDR3 contains 13 residues. With 4 bases removed from V and 3 bases from J, the gap between germline ends came to 10 bases. The CDR3, as DNA: TGTGCCACCAGCACCGGGATCCTCTACGAGCAGTACTTC. Amino acid sequence: CATSTGILYEQYF.

The V and J genes are TRBV5-1 and TRBJ1-5; TRBD1 matches 7 bases. The V gene end was trimmed by 4 bases and the J gene end by 6 bases; junction bases not matched to a gene: 13. Germline-derived CDR1 and CDR2 are SGHRS and YFSETQ. This CDR3 region has 16 residues. The CDR3 region has the DNA TGCGCCAGCAGCCCGACCGGGACAGCTCTGGGTCAGCCCCAGCATTTT. It specifies CASSPTGTALGQPQHF.

V gene TRBV9 combines with J gene TRBJ2-1; the D is unclear. Germline V gene sequence: CDR1 SGDLS, CDR2 YYNGEE. The CDR3 runs 15 residues. Trimming left V 6 bases short and J 2 bases short, with 15 bases between. CDR3 sequence reads: CASTVGSTPYNEQFF. CDR3 nucleotide sequence: TGTGCCAGCACGGTGGGCTCTACCCCCTACAATGAGCAGTTCTTC.

This clone turned up a few times. The chain carries TRBV16 and TRBJ2-7, with no clear D. The V end lost 8 bases, the J end lost 1 base, and 9 bases lay between the germline ends. This CDR3 comprises 12 residues. Per germline, CDR1 KGHSY and CDR2 FQNENV. CDR3 sequence (DNA): TGTGCCAGCTCGGACGGTTCCTACGAGCAGTACTTC. It is translated as CASSDGSYEQYF.

J is TRBJ2-7 and V is TRBV30; 10 positions agree with TRBD2. This CDR3 spans 15 amino acids. Germline lookup yields CDR1 GTSNPN and CDR2 SVGIG (reference sequence). V trimming: 3 bases; J trimming: 6 bases; junction bases outside the gene matches: 11. CDR3 region: CAWSPLAGVRSEQYF. The CDR3 DNA follows: TGTGCCTGGAGCCCCCTAGCGGGAGTCCGCTCCGAGCAGTACTTC.

The gene calls are TRBV27 and TRBJ2-3; 9 bases are shared with TRBD2. This CDR3 comprises 15 residues. Germline values: CDR1 MNHEY, CDR2 SMNVEV (reference sequence). V lost 6 bases and J lost 0; bases outside the gene matches: 4. Written as DNA, the CDR3 is TGTGCCAGCAGCTCGGGGACTAGCAGCACAGATACGCAGTATTTT. Its translation is CASSSGTSSTDTQYF.

The V and J genes are TRBV2 and TRBJ1-4, with D unresolved. This CDR3 spans 16 amino acids. Germline CDR1 and CDR2: SNHLY and FYNNEI. Between the trimmed V and J ends, which lost 6 bases and 8 bases, there was a span of 22 bases. In nucleotides, the CDR3 is TGTGCCAGCAGACAGTCCGGGCGGCTAAGGGAGGAAAAACTGTTTTTT. Translating it yields CASRQSGRLREEKLFF.

J is TRBJ2-1 and V is TRBV7-6; TRBD2 aligns across 7 bases. The germline CDR1 and CDR2 sequences are SGHVS and FNYEAQ. After removal of 5 bases from V and 8 bases from J, the junction contained 24 bases not matched to a gene. The CDR3 covers 19 residues. This CDR3 reads CASSPTRTTAGEGRDEQFF. The CDR3, as DNA: TGTGCCAGCAGCCCAACCCGGACTACTGCGGGAGAGGGGAGGGATGAGCAGTTCTTC. Looking up the rest from reference TRBV7-6 and TRBJ2-1 gives the full variable domain: GAGVSQSPRYKVTKRGQDVALRCDPISGHVSLYWYRQALGQGPEFLTYFNYEAQQDKSGLPNDRFSAERPEGSISTLTIQRTEQRDSAMYRCASSPTRTTAGEGRDEQFFGPGTRLTVL.

Only one count was recorded for this clone. The J gene is TRBJ1-2, the V gene TRBV5-6, with D maybe TRBD1 (6 bases). The ends were cut back, 3 bases at V and 5 bases at J, with 8 bases in the middle. Germline CDR1 is SGHDT and CDR2 is YYEEEE. CDR3 length equals 12 residues. CDR3 amino acids: CASSSGVYGYTF. In DNA form, the CDR3 reads TGTGCCAGCAGCTCAGGGGTGTATGGCTACACCTTC.

J is TRBJ1-5 and V is TRBV4-1; maybe TRBD1 (5 bases). Germline loops: CDR1 MGHRA, CDR2 YSYEKL. The CDR3 consists of 15 residues. Trimming removed 2 bases from V and 7 bases from J, with 15 bases in between. This CDR3 is CASSQNGGLRQPQHF. CDR3 bases: TGCGCCAGCAGCCAAAACGGGGGGTTGCGGCAGCCCCAGCATTTT.

The chain uses TRBV6-1 and TRBJ2-7; D is possibly TRBD2 (6 bases). V was pared by 4 bases and J by 6 bases, with 25 bases between. CDR3 length: 17 amino acids. CDR1 is MNHNS and CDR2 is SASEGT in the germline V gene. CDR3 in amino acids: CASSGTGAQGLRSEQYF. The CDR3, as DNA: TGTGCCAGCAGTGGTACGGGAGCGCAGGGCCTCCGGAGCGAGCAGTACTTC.

The gene calls are TRBV5-5 and TRBJ2-2, with no clear D. The germline gives CDR1 SGHKS, CDR2 YYEKEE (reference sequence). Trimming left V 3 bases short and J 7 bases short, with 7 bases between. The CDR3 sequence is 12 residues long. The CDR3 sequence is CASSSNSGELFF. The CDR3 coding sequence is TGTGCCAGCAGCTCGAATAGCGGGGAGCTGTTTTTT.

V and J are TRBV14 and TRBJ1-1; D not resolved. The germline V and J ends were trimmed by 0 bases and 11 bases, with 19 bases remaining between them. The CDR3 extends over 15 amino acids. The germline V gene has CDR1 SGHDN and CDR2 FVKESK. The CDR3 is CASSQDSEFPVVAFF. The CDR3 DNA follows: TGTGCCAGCAGCCAAGATTCGGAGTTCCCGGTTGTGGCTTTCTTT.

The chain couples TRBV19 to TRBJ2-2; 10 bases agree with TRBD2. Germline CDR1 and CDR2: LNHDA and SQIVND (reference sequence). Trimming at V came to 5 bases and at J to 2 bases, leaving 8 bases not matched to a gene. This CDR3 spans 17 amino acids. The CDR3 loop reads CASSLLAGQVNTGELFF. As DNA, the CDR3 is TGTGCCAGTAGTTTACTAGCGGGGCAGGTTAACACCGGGGAGCTGTTTTTT.

The rearrangement joins TRBV5-4 to TRBJ2-7; 7 bases fit TRBD1. The CDR3 is made up of 13 amino acids. The V gene end was trimmed by 4 bases and the J gene end by 6 bases; junction bases not matched to a gene: 7. Germline CDR1 and CDR2: SGHNT and YYREEE (reference sequence). CDR3 region: CASSQDRETEQYF. CDR3 DNA sequence: TGTGCCAGCAGCCAAGACAGGGAGACCGAGCAGTACTTC.

The chain joins TRBV7-9 to TRBJ2-7; 11 bases agree with TRBD1. In germline, CDR1 is SEHNR, CDR2 FQNEAQ (reference sequence). Trimming removed 0 bases from V and 5 bases from J; junction bases left unmatched: 3. This CDR3 region has 15 residues. The CDR3 spells CASSLAWTGGNEQYF. The CDR3 DNA reads TGTGCCAGCAGCTTAGCCTGGACAGGGGGCAACGAGCAGTACTTC. Drawing the rest from reference TRBV7-9 and TRBJ2-7, the complete variable domain is DTGVSQNPRHKITKRGQNVTFRCDPISEHNRLYWYRQTLGQGPEFLTYFQNEAQLEKSRLLSDRFSAERPKGSFSTLEIQRTEQGDSAMYLCASSLAWTGGNEQYFGPGTRLTVT.

The chain recombines TRBV7-9 with TRBJ2-7; the D call may be TRBD1 or TRBD2 (5 bases each). The CDR3 is 14 amino acids. Germline V gene sequence: CDR1 SEHNR, CDR2 FQNEAQ (reference sequence). Trimming shortened V by 5 bases and J by 6 bases, and 17 bases separated the two germline ends. CDR3 sequence (DNA): TGTGCCAGCAGCATCCCGGAAGGGGCGGGCGAGCAGTACTTC. Protein sequence: CASSIPEGAGEQYF.

This chain joins TRBV27 and TRBJ2-7; 11 bases map to TRBD2. Germline CDR1 is MNHEY and CDR2 is SMNVEV (reference sequence). Trimming at V came to 3 bases and at J to 4 bases, leaving 5 bases not matched to a gene. There are 15 residues in the CDR3. The CDR3 DNA reads as TGTGCCAGCAGTTTCACTAGCGGGAGTAAATACGAGCAGTACTTC. It specifies CASSFTSGSKYEQYF.

This chain connects TRBV27 to TRBJ1-2, with 9 bases identical to TRBD1. CDR1 and CDR2 from the germline V gene are MNHEY and SMNVEV (reference sequence). V shed 2 bases and J 6 bases; nucleotides not matched to a gene: 10. The CDR3 extends over 16 amino acids. This chain's CDR3 is CASSLIGFGQGNGYTF. The CDR3, as DNA: TGTGCCAGCAGTTTAATTGGGTTTGGACAGGGGAATGGCTACACCTTC.

The V and J genes are TRBV6-1 and TRBJ2-6, with D uncertain. Germline V gene data show CDR1 as MNHNS and CDR2 as SASEGT. There are 15 residues in the CDR3. V was pared by 1 base and J by 0 bases, with 4 bases between. Here the CDR3 DNA reads TGTGCCAGCAGTGAAGTATACTCTGGGGCCAACGTCCTGACTTTC. Translated, it gives CASSEVYSGANVLTF.